The rows below give T cell receptor beta chains drawn from one sample of a study of T cell responses to AZD1222 COVID-19 vaccine. Sequenced by immunoSEQ multiplex PCR; TCRdb stores in-frame clones only, minus some. The table records about 150,000 clones, under 95% of them present only once. The specimen was peripheral blood, collected on day 0 of MenACWY control vaccination. The receptors here all came from an adult in good health. The CDR3 runs from the conserved cysteine through the conserved F or W. The D gene is left open where the match is weak. The size field is filled for only some rows; it gives once, few, many or a size class.

j_call,v_call,clone_size,d_call,cdr3_length,cdr3_aa,cdr3_nt
TRBJ1-1,TRBV5-1,.,.,14,CASSLVEGGTEAFF,TGCGCCAGCAGCTTGGTAGAGGGCGGCACTGAAGCTTTCTTT
TRBJ1-3,TRBV10-2,.,.,14,CASYSPGSGNTIYF,TGCGCCAGCTATTCCCCAGGCTCTGGAAACACCATATATTTT
TRBJ2-7,TRBV4-1,once,.,14,CASSYREDSYEQYF,TGCGCCAGCAGCTACAGGGAGGACTCCTACGAGCAGTACTTC
TRBJ1-4,TRBV6-5,.,.,14,CASRHTWSNEKLFF,TGTGCCAGCAGGCACACATGGAGTAATGAAAAACTGTTTTTT
TRBJ2-5,TRBV3-1/TRBV3-2,.,TRBD2,17,CASSQVLLAGGQETQYF,TGTGCCAGCAGCCAAGTCCTACTAGCGGGGGGCCAAGAGACCCAGTACTTC
TRBJ2-7,TRBV7-2,.,.,14,CASSLGDRPHEQYF,TGTGCCAGCAGCTTAGGGGATAGGCCCCACGAGCAGTACTTC
TRBJ2-1,TRBV3-1/TRBV3-2,.,TRBD1,15,CASSQDMRGRGEQFF,TGTGCCAGCAGCCAAGATATGAGGGGGCGAGGTGAGCAGTTCTTC
TRBJ2-7,TRBV27,.,.,16,CASSPRVNGWSYEQYF,TGTGCCAGCAGTCCCAGGGTGAACGGTTGGTCCTACGAGCAGTACTTC
TRBJ2-1,TRBV7-3,.,TRBD1,15,CASSRLGGAGNEQFF,TGTGCCAGCAGCCGCCTAGGGGGCGCGGGCAATGAGCAGTTCTTC
TRBJ2-3,TRBV28,once,.,12,CASGRTTDTQYF,TGTGCCAGCGGGCGAACCACAGATACGCAGTATTTT
TRBJ1-5,TRBV3-1/TRBV3-2,.,.,13,CASSQDLTQPQHF,TGTGCCAGCAGCCAAGACCTAACTCAGCCCCAGCATTTT
TRBJ2-1,TRBV27,.,TRBD2,15,CASSLGGEPYNEQFF,TGTGCCAGCAGTTTGGGGGGGGAACCTTACAATGAGCAGTTCTTC
TRBJ1-2,TRBV11-2,.,.,13,CASSLKGRHGYTF,TGTGCCAGCAGCTTAAAGGGACGGCATGGCTACACCTTC
TRBJ1-2,TRBV24-1,.,.,12,CATSDAGYGYTF,TGTGCCACCAGTGATGCAGGGTATGGCTACACCTTC
TRBJ1-5,TRBV27,.,.,14,CASSLVGSNQPQHF,TGTGCCAGCAGTTTAGTAGGTAGCAATCAGCCCCAGCATTTT
TRBJ2-2,TRBV3-1/TRBV3-2,once,TRBD2,14,CASAERGNTGELFF,TGTGCCAGCGCCGAGCGGGGGAACACCGGGGAGCTGTTTTTT
TRBJ1-6,TRBV3-1/TRBV3-2,.,TRBD1,16,CASSQGGQGRNSPLHF,TGTGCCAGCAGCCAGGGAGGACAGGGACGAAATTCACCCCTCCACTTT
TRBJ1-2,TRBV6-1,.,.,14,CASSEERDSYGYTF,TGTGCCAGCAGTGAAGAGAGAGACAGCTATGGCTACACCTTC
TRBJ2-3,TRBV27,.,.,15,CASSLFRERTDTQYF,TGTGCCAGCAGTTTATTTCGGGAGAGGACAGATACGCAGTATTTT
TRBJ2-1,TRBV9,.,TRBD1,13,CASSGTGFNEQFF,TGTGCCAGCTCCGGGACAGGGTTCAATGAGCAGTTCTTC
TRBJ2-2,TRBV27,once,.,13,CASSLERAGELFF,TGTGCCAGCAGTTTGGAGCGGGCCGGGGAGCTGTTTTTT
TRBJ2-7,TRBV6-6,.,.,14,CASSYTGFSYEQYF,TGTGCCAGCAGTTACACAGGGTTCTCCTACGAGCAGTACTTC
TRBJ2-2,TRBV7-9,.,TRBD2,18,CASSWGLAGAWNTGELFF,TGTGCCAGCAGCTGGGGACTAGCGGGGGCTTGGAACACCGGGGAGCTGTTTTTT
TRBJ1-5,TRBV4-1,once,TRBD1,19,CASSQRVPGQGIGNQPQHF,TGCGCCAGCAGCCAACGGGTACCGGGACAGGGGATAGGCAATCAGCCCCAGCATTTT
TRBJ2-2,TRBV27,.,.,16,CASSLSRTGNTGELFF,TGTGCCAGCAGTTTATCTCGGACGGGGAACACCGGGGAGCTGTTTTTT
TRBJ2-1,TRBV2,.,TRBD1,11,CASSIGTDEFF,TGTGCCAGCAGTATAGGGACAGACGAGTTCTTC
TRBJ1-6,TRBV27,.,.,13,CASSPQPHSPLHF,TGTGCCAGCAGTCCCCAACCCCATTCACCCCTCCACTTT
TRBJ2-7,TRBV27,many,.,13,CASSFGQGYEQYF,TGTGCCAGCAGTTTTGGTCAGGGTTACGAGCAGTACTTC
TRBJ2-5,TRBV5-1,.,.,11,CASSFQETQYF,TGCGCCAGCAGCTTCCAAGAGACCCAGTACTTC
TRBJ1-1,TRBV5-1,.,.,13,CASRDPDRVQAFF,TGCGCCAGCAGGGACCCGGACCGGGTTCAAGCTTTCTTT
TRBJ1-3,TRBV19,.,.,15,CASSILGLIGNTIYF,TGTGCCAGTAGCATTCTCGGACTTATCGGAAACACCATATATTTT